This entry is about one T cell receptor beta chain. What it binds is unknown. The sample belongs to a study of blood T cells in healthy people across ages. Study conclusions and caveats: Long-lived donors carried more naive CD4+ cells and greater diversity than aged donors. In older individuals, TCR beta diversity per million T cells was lower, falling roughly linearly with age. What prevented conclusive comparison of naive and antigen-experienced cells was that PBMCs were unsorted.

A second roughly 6 to 11 cycle PCR used barcoded and J-beta primers. TCRdb processed the 5' RACE reads anew with MiXCR; each CDR3 protein has one entry. The sample has 700,000 to 950,000 distinct CDR3 sequences; 58% are singletons. The CDR3 length is 13 residues. Germline V gene data show CDR1 as MDHEN and CDR2 as SYDVKM. The V gene lost 6 bases and the J gene lost 10 bases, with 18 bases spanning the gap. A minimum of 6.5 million PBMCs was isolated per sample. The genes are TRBV28 and TRBJ1-2; D is possibly TRBD1 (5 bases). Sample: blood. The receptor was isolated from a man aged 25 to 40 in good health. CDR3: CASRGPGVTSYTF. The CDR3, as DNA: TGTGCCAGCAGGGGGCCGGGGGTTACCTCCTACACCTTC.